This T cell receptor beta chain stems from a study of T-cell reconstitution after alpha-beta-depleted transplantation in children. Overall study findings and caveats: Surviving recipient T cells and intrathymic progenitors accounted for some patients' high TCRbeta diversity at day 60. Several hundred expanded graft clones reportedly were the source of alpha-beta T cells about two months after transplant. T-cell numbers and diversity one year post-transplant derived largely from freshly generated T cells.

Preparation of the TCRbeta library was carried out with unique molecular identifiers. Using its own MiXCR run on the PCR reads, TCRdb lists one record per CDR3 protein. This sample has roughly 160,000 distinct CDR3 sequences, with approximately 12% found just once. The table lists this clonotype with many counts. The antigen is unknown. This TCR was recovered from a boy between 2 and 15 years old with acute myeloid leukemia, due to receive a stem cell transplant. The source was PBMCs, collected before TCRalphabeta/CD19-depleted stem cell transplant.

This CDR3 reads CASRAGTGDNEQFF. The CDR3 bases are TGCGCCAGCAGGGCCGGGACAGGGGACAATGAGCAGTTCTTC. The chain recombines TRBV5-1 with TRBJ2-1; 10 bases align to TRBD1. Per germline, CDR1 SGHRS and CDR2 YFSETQ. The CDR3 runs to 14 residues. Trimming removed 5 bases from V and 5 bases from J; junction bases left unmatched: 4. Based on the CDR3 plus reference TRBV5-1 and TRBJ2-1, the full variable domain is KAGVTQTPRYLIKTRGQQVTLSCSPISGHRSVSWYQQTPGQGLQFLFEYFSETQRNKGNFPGRFSGRQFSNSRSEMNVSTLELGDSALYLCASRAGTGDNEQFFGPGTRLTVL.